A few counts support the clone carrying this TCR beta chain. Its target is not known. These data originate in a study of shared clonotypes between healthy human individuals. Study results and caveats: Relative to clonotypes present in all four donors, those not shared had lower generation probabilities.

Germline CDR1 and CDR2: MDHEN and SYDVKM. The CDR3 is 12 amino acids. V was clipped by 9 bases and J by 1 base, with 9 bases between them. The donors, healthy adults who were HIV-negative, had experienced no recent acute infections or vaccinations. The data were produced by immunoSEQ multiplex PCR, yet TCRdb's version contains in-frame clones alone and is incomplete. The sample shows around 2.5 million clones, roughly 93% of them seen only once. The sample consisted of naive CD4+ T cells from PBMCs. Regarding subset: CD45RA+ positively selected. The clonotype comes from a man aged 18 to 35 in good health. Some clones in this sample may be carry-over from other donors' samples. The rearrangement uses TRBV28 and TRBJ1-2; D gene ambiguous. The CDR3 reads CASAALNYGYTF. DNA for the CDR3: TGTGCCAGTGCAGCCCTTAACTATGGCTACACCTTC.